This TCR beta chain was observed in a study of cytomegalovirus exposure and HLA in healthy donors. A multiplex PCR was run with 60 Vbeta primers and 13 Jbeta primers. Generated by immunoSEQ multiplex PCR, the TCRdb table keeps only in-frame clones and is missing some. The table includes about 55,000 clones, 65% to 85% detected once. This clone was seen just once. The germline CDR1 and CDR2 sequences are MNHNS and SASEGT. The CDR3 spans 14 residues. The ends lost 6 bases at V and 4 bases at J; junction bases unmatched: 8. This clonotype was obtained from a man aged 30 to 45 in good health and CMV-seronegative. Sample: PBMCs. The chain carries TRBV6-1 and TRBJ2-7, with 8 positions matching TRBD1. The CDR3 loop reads CASRQRQGNYEQYF. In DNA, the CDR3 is TGTGCCAGCAGGCAGCGACAGGGGAATTACGAGCAGTACTTC.